Here is one T cell receptor (beta chain) with its context. The antigen is not known. Generated by immunoSEQ multiplex PCR, the TCRdb table keeps only in-frame clones and is missing some. The repertoire consists of approximately 1,500,000 clones, with roughly 96% occurring once and the leading ten covering roughly 1.2%. Donation came from healthy HIV-negative adults that had no recent acute infections or vaccinations. The sample is drawn from a study of shared clonotypes between healthy human individuals. As for the study in general: Aged 18 to 49, the donors were a couple of women and a few men.

The germline V gene has CDR1 SGHKS and CDR2 YYEKEE (reference sequence). Trimming removed 3 bases from V and 1 base from J; junction bases left unmatched: 6. CDR3 length equals 15 residues. General study findings and limits: Sharing of clonotypes among donors was expected to vary with sequencing depth.

The rearrangement uses TRBV5-5 and TRBJ1-1, with 7 bases matching TRBD1. The sample taken for sequencing was naive CD4+ T cells sorted from blood. Subset denoted: CD45RA+ positively selected. This sequence was found in a young man in good health. The CDR3 DNA reads TGTGCCAGCAGCTACGCCGGGACAGAGAACACTGAAGCTTTCTTT. Translation gives CASSYAGTENTEAFF.